These 17 T cell receptor beta chains originate from one sample sequenced in a study of blood T cell repertoires in COVID-19. Method: immunoSEQ multiplex PCR; TCRdb's copy keeps in-frame clones and lacks some. In the table there are around 250,000 clones, more than 75% of which are singletons. The sample was peripheral blood. The receptors derive from a woman aged 80 or older with COVID-19, enrolled during active disease.

This chain joins TRBV28 and TRBJ1-5, with TRBD1 as a possible D gene (5 bases). The CDR3 is 13 amino acids. Germline V gives CDR1 MDHEN, CDR2 SYDVKM. The V end lost 3 bases, the J end lost 5 bases, and 8 bases lay between the germline ends. CDR3 nucleotides: TGTGCCAGCAGTTTGGGGCATTATCAGCCCCAGCATTTT. This encodes CASSLGHYQPQHF.

This clone was seen a few times. The chain recombines TRBV5-5 with TRBJ2-7, with D perhaps matching TRBD1 (5 bases). The germline V gene has CDR1 SGHKS and CDR2 YYEKEE (reference sequence). V was pared by 0 bases and J by 0 bases, with 13 bases between. The CDR3 loop spans 16 amino acids. The CDR3 sequence is CASSLATRASSYEQYV. The CDR3 DNA reads TGTGCCAGCAGCTTGGCCACCAGGGCTAGCTCCTACGAGCAGTACGTC.

This rearrangement joins TRBV7-3 to TRBJ1-1; tentative D call: TRBD1 (6 bases). Trimming took 5 bases from V and 0 from J, leaving 10 bases between them. The CDR3 sequence is 14 residues long. Germline CDR1 and CDR2: SGHTA and FQGTGA. CDR3 residues: CASSADRMNTEAFF. CDR3 nucleotide sequence: TGTGCCAGCAGCGCCGACAGGATGAACACTGAAGCTTTCTTT.

The chain links TRBV7-9 to TRBJ2-3; 9 bases align to TRBD2. Germline CDR1 and CDR2: SEHNR and FQNEAQ (reference sequence). The ends lost 4 bases at V and 4 bases at J; junction bases unmatched: 3. The CDR3 loop spans 14 amino acids. CDR3 DNA: TGTGCCAGCAGCTCTAGCGGGGCCCCAGATACGCAGTATTTT. Its translation is CASSSSGAPDTQYF.

The chain joins TRBV24-1 to TRBJ1-5; D might be TRBD1 (5 bases). V gave up 6 bases and J gave up 6 bases, with 11 bases separating them. Germline CDR1 KGHDR, CDR2 SFDVKD. The CDR3 has 13 residues. The CDR3 reads CATSRGTFQPQHF. The DNA of the CDR3 is TGTGCCACCAGTAGGGGAACATTTCAGCCCCAGCATTTT.

The rearrangement links TRBV6-5 to TRBJ2-5; 12 positions match TRBD2. With V trimmed by 6 bases and J by 5 bases, 7 bases remained unmatched. This CDR3 has 15 residues. The germline V gene has CDR1 MNHEY and CDR2 SVGAGI. The CDR3 is CASSNLAGGRETQYF. The CDR3 region has the DNA TGTGCCAGCAGCAATCTAGCGGGGGGGCGGGAGACCCAGTACTTC.

The chain links TRBV11-2 to TRBJ1-1; D call uncertain. This CDR3 contains 13 residues. The germline gives CDR1 SGHAT, CDR2 FQNNGV. Trimming removed 5 bases at V and 0 bases at J, with 7 bases between. The CDR3 DNA reads as TGTGCCAGCAGCGTCACGGTGAACACTGAAGCTTTCTTT. Its protein is CASSVTVNTEAFF.

The chain carries TRBV4-3 and TRBJ2-5; TRBD1 aligns across 8 bases. The V and J ends lost 0 bases and 5 bases, in that order; junction bases with no gene match: 5. The length of the CDR3 is 15 residues. The germline V gene encodes CDR1 LGHNA and CDR2 YSLEER. This CDR3 reads CASSQDRGRWETQYF. The CDR3 DNA is TGCGCCAGCAGCCAAGACAGGGGGCGCTGGGAGACCCAGTACTTC.

V is TRBV7-9 and J is TRBJ1-1; D is uncertain. The CDR3 consists of 11 residues. Trimming shortened V by 1 base and J by 11 bases, and 8 bases separated the two germline ends. The germline V gene encodes CDR1 SEHNR and CDR2 FQNEAQ (reference sequence). In DNA, the CDR3 is TGTGCCAGCAGCTTAGGTTATGAGGCTTTCTTT. As protein: CASSLGYEAFF.

The table lists this clone with a few counts. The chain joins TRBV13 to TRBJ1-6; 8 bases line up with TRBD1. The trim removed 4 bases at V and 7 bases at J, leaving 3 bases unmatched. The germline gives CDR1 PRHDT, CDR2 FYEKMQ (reference sequence). The CDR3 totals 14 residues. The CDR3 sequence is CASSSGQANSPLHF. The DNA for the CDR3 is TGTGCCAGCAGCTCGGGACAGGCAAATTCACCCCTCCACTTT.

This rearrangement joins TRBV7-2 to TRBJ2-5, with 8 bases lining up with TRBD1. Germline V gene lookup returns CDR1 SGHTA and CDR2 FQGNSA. Trimming removed 6 bases from V and 5 bases from J; junction bases left unmatched: 8. This CDR3 has 14 residues. The CDR3 nucleotides read TGTGCCAGCAGGTCCGGGACAGGTGGGGAGACCCAGTACTTC. Residues: CASRSGTGGETQYF.

The gene calls are TRBV30 and TRBJ2-3, with D perhaps TRBD1 (6 bases). Trimming stripped 0 bases from V and 3 bases from J, with 13 bases between. The CDR3 has 15 amino acids. Germline V gene lookup returns CDR1 GTSNPN and CDR2 SVGIG (reference sequence). This chain's CDR3 is CAWSVKGQKTDTQYF. CDR3 coding DNA: TGTGCCTGGAGTGTCAAAGGACAGAAAACAGATACGCAGTATTTT.

The chain uses TRBV18 and TRBJ1-4; 7 bases align to TRBD1. In germline, CDR1 is KGHSH, CDR2 LQKENI. The CDR3 sequence is 13 residues long. V lost 4 bases and J lost 16; bases outside the gene matches: 12. CDR3 loop: CASSRDSLEPPFF. CDR3 nucleotide sequence: TGTGCCAGCTCACGGGACAGCCTCGAACCCCCGTTTTTT. Filled out from reference TRBV18 and TRBJ1-4, the complete variable domain reads NAGVMQNPRHLVRRRGQEARLRCSPMKGHSHVYWYRQLPEEGLKFMVYLQKENIIDESGMPKERFSAEFPKEGPSILRIQQVVRGDSAAYFCASSRDSLEPPFFGSGTQLSVL.

V is TRBV9 and J is TRBJ1-6; no clear D. The CDR3 totals 15 residues. With 0 bases removed from V and 2 bases from J, the gap between germline ends came to 6 bases. Germline values: CDR1 SGDLS, CDR2 YYNGEE. The chain's CDR3 is CASSVEQTYNSPLHF. In DNA, the CDR3 is TGTGCCAGCAGCGTAGAACAAACCTATAATTCACCCCTCCACTTT.

The genes are TRBV2 and TRBJ1-5; TRBD1 matches 7 bases. V was clipped by 5 bases and J by 3 bases; unmatched bases: 7. This CDR3 is built from 15 residues. Looked up from germline, CDR1 is SNHLY and CDR2 is FYNNEI. CDR3 bases: TGTGCCAGCAGTCCCAGGGGGAGGACCAATCAGCCCCAGCATTTT. It is translated as CASSPRGRTNQPQHF.

The chain joins TRBV5-4 to TRBJ2-6; possible D gene TRBD1, 6 bases. Germline V gives CDR1 SGHNT, CDR2 YYREEE (reference sequence). The CDR3 consists of 16 residues. The ends were cut back, 4 bases at V and 4 bases at J, with 15 bases in the middle. In nucleotides, the CDR3 is TGTGCCAGCAGCCCGGATACAGGGTCCGGGGCCAACGTCCTGACTTTC. Amino acids: CASSPDTGSGANVLTF.

The chain carries TRBV30 and TRBJ1-5; tentative D call: TRBD1 (5 bases). The CDR3 has 14 amino acids. The V end was cut by 0 bases, the J end by 4 bases, with 10 bases between. Germline V gene data show CDR1 as GTSNPN and CDR2 as SVGIG (reference sequence). In DNA form, the CDR3 reads TGTGCCTGGAGTGTAGGGGCTACTAATCAGCCCCAGCATTTT. This sequence encodes CAWSVGATNQPQHF.